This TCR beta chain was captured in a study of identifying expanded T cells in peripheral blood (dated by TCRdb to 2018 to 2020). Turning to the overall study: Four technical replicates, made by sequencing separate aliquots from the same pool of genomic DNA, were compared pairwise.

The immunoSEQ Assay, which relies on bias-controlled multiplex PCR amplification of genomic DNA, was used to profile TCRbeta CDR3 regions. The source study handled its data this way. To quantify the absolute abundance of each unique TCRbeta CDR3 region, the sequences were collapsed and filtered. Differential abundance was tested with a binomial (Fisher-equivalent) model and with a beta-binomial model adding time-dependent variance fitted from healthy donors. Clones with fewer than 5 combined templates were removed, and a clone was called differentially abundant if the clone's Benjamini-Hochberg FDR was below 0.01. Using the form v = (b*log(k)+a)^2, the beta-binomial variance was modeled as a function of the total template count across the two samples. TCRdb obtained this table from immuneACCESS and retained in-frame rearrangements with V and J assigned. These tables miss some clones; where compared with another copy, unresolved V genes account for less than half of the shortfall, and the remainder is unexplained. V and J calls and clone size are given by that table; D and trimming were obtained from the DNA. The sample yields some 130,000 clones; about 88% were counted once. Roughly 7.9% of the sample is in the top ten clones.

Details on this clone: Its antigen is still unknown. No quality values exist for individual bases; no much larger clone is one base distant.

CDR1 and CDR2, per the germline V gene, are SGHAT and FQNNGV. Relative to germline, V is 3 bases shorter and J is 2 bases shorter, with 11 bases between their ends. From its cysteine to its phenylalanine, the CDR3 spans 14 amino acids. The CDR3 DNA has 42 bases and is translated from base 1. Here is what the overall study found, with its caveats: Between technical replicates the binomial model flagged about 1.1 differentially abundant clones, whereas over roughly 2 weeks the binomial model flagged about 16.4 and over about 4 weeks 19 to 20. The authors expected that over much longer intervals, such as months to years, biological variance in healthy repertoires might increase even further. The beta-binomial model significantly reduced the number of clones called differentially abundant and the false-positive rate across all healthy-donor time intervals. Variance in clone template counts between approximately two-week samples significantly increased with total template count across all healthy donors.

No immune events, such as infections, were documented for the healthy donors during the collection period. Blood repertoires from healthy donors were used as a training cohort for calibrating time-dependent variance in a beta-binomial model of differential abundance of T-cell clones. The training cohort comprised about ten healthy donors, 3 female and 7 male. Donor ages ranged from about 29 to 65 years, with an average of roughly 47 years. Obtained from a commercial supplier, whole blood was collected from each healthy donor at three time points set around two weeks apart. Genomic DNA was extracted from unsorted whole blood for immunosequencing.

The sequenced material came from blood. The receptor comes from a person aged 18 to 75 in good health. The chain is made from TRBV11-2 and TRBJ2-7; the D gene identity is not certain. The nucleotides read TGTGCCAGCAGCTTCGAGTACACAACCTACGAGCAGTACTTC. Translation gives CASSFEYTTYEQYF.